These 3 T cell receptor beta chains came from one sample sequenced in a study of cytomegalovirus exposure and HLA in healthy donors. Amplification used 60 Vbeta primers and 13 Jbeta primers. Libraries were prepared by immunoSEQ multiplex PCR; TCRdb keeps only in-frame clonotypes and omits some of them. The sample holds around 150,000 clones; under 80% are singletons and the top ten take about 1.5%. Input material: PBMCs. The receptors shown here come from a woman younger than 45 in good health and CMV-seronegative.

This clone was seen a few times. The rearrangement uses TRBV5-1 and TRBJ2-3, with TRBD2 matching 10 bases. V trimming: 2 bases; J trimming: 6 bases; junction bases outside the gene matches: 15. This CDR3 is 18 amino acids long. CDR1 is SGHRS, CDR2 YFSETQ, per germline. In nucleotides, the CDR3 is TGCGCCAGCAGCTTAGTTTCAATCTTAGCGGGGGGCGAGGATACGCAGTATTTT. This gives the protein CASSLVSILAGGEDTQYF. The entire variable domain, with the rest obtained from reference TRBV5-1 and TRBJ2-3, is as follows: KAGVTQTPRYLIKTRGQQVTLSCSPISGHRSVSWYQQTPGQGLQFLFEYFSETQRNKGNFPGRFSGRQFSNSRSEMNVSTLELGDSALYLCASSLVSILAGGEDTQYFGPGTRLTVL.

Concerning this clone: One end of the junction does not line up with germline, which may come from a read error. This sequence joins TRBV7-9 and TRBJ2-6; weak D call: TRBD1 (7 bases). CDR3 length: 14 amino acids. CDR1 is SEHNR, CDR2 FQNEAQ, per germline (reference sequence). CDR3 DNA: TGTGCCAGCGGCGGGACAGCTGGGGCCAACGGCCTGACTTTC. It yields the protein CASGGTAGANGLTF.

The chain joins TRBV11-2 to TRBJ1-2; 9 bases line up with TRBD1. The CDR3 length is 15 residues. Germline CDR1 and CDR2: SGHAT and FQNNGV. Trimming at V came to 5 bases and at J to 6 bases, leaving 10 bases not matched to a gene. CDR3 nucleotides: TGTGCCAGCAGCCCTACCGGGACAGGGCTCGATGGCTACACCTTC. Translation: CASSPTGTGLDGYTF.